One sample yielded the 27 T cell receptor beta chains listed below, sequenced in a study of CD8 T cells in ankylosing spondylitis. TCRdb re-derived calls from the 5' RACE reads in MiXCR, one entry per CDR3 protein. The profile shows approximately 300,000 distinct CDR3 sequences, 8% of them singletons. No antigen has been identified for these receptors. Findings of the study overall: Blood of patients with ankylosing spondylitis appeared to be characterized by a TCR beta motif of 8 or 9 highly homologous variants.

Sample: blood, either unsorted or a sorted T cell fraction (not recorded which). Receptors originate from a male donor with ankylosing spondylitis.

The table lists this clonotype with many counts. This chain connects TRBV7-9 to TRBJ1-3; D gene ambiguous. V dropped 6 bases and J dropped 0 bases, with 6 bases sitting between them. There are 13 residues in the CDR3. The germline V gene has CDR1 SEHNR and CDR2 FQNEAQ (reference sequence). CDR3 sequence (DNA): TGTGCCAGCAGTCGATACTCTGGAAACACCATATATTTT. Protein sequence: CASSRYSGNTIYF.

V usage is TRBV6-6 and J usage is TRBJ2-7; no firm D call. CDR3 length equals 13 residues. The V end was cut by 3 bases, the J end by 4 bases, with 10 bases between. Germline lookup yields CDR1 MNHNY and CDR2 SVGAGI (reference sequence). CDR3 region: CASSYRHPYEQYF. CDR3 sequence (DNA): TGTGCCAGCAGTTATCGGCATCCGTACGAGCAGTACTTC.

The V and J genes are TRBV20-1 and TRBJ2-1; no clear D gene. Germline V gene data show CDR1 as DFQATT and CDR2 as SNEGSKA (reference sequence). V lost 5 bases, J lost 5 bases, and 16 bases lay in between. This CDR3 spans 14 amino acids. The CDR3 nucleotides are TGCAGTGCTCCCTACGAGCGCCCAAACAATGAGCAGTTCTTC. Its protein is CSAPYERPNNEQFF.

This clonotype was observed at least ten times. The V and J genes are TRBV29-1 and TRBJ2-7; D is possibly TRBD1 (6 bases). There are 13 residues in the CDR3. The V end lost 2 bases, the J end lost 6 bases, and 14 bases lay between the germline ends. Germline V CDR1 and CDR2: SQVTM, ANQGSEA. For the CDR3, the DNA is TGCAGCGTTGAATCTGGGGGCGGACGCGAGCAGTACTTC. This translates into CSVESGGGREQYF.

This sequence joins TRBV6-1 and TRBJ2-4, with D perhaps matching TRBD2 (5 bases). CDR1 and CDR2 (germline): MNHNS, SASEGT. Trimming cost V 7 bases and J 1 base, with 11 bases left between them. The CDR3 spans 14 residues. CDR3 bases: TGTGCCAGCAATCGGGAAGAGGCCAAAAACATTCAGTACTTC. Translating gives CASNREEAKNIQYF.

At least ten counts were recorded for this clonotype. The chain is built from TRBV12-3 or TRBV12-4 and TRBJ1-1; D might be TRBD1 (5 bases). V dropped 2 bases and J dropped 3 bases, with 7 bases sitting between them. The CDR3 runs 13 residues. As DNA, the CDR3 is TGTGCCAGCAGTTTATGGGGCGACACTGAAGCTTTCTTT. This sequence encodes CASSLWGDTEAFF.

The chain recombines TRBV6-6 with TRBJ2-1; 7 nucleotides align to TRBD2. Germline V gene lookup returns CDR1 MNHNY and CDR2 SVGAGI (reference sequence). The CDR3 runs 13 residues. J was trimmed by 7 bases and V by 8 bases; bases with no gene match: 8. The CDR3 nucleotides are TGTGCCAGCGCCAAAGACGGGAGGAATGAGCAGTTCTTC. This encodes CASAKDGRNEQFF.

The sample holds many counts of this clonotype. The chain combines TRBV29-1 with TRBJ2-7; 8 bases are a match to TRBD2. From germline, CDR1 is SQVTM and CDR2 ANQGSEA. The CDR3 spans 14 residues. V lost 6 bases and J lost 4; bases outside the gene matches: 11. The CDR3 DNA reads as TGCAGCGTAATCATTAGCGGGGCAATGTACGAGCAGTACTTC. Its translation: CSVIISGAMYEQYF.

This clonotype has at least ten counts. The rearrangement links TRBV6-1 to TRBJ2-1, with 9 bases matching TRBD1. CDR3 length equals 13 residues. The trim removed 6 bases at V and 8 bases at J, leaving 5 bases unmatched. Germline loops: CDR1 MNHNS, CDR2 SASEGT. The CDR3 DNA reads TGTGCCAGCAGGGGACAGGGTTCGTATGAGCAGTTCTTC. As protein: CASRGQGSYEQFF.

There are a few counts of this clonotype. The chain couples TRBV5-1 to TRBJ1-4, with D uncertain. The germline V gene encodes CDR1 SGHRS and CDR2 YFSETQ. Trimming took 0 bases from V and 8 from J, leaving 11 bases between them. The CDR3 spans 14 residues. The chain's CDR3 is CASSLEGRREKLFF. The CDR3 bases are TGCGCCAGCAGCTTGGAAGGCAGGAGGGAAAAACTGTTTTTT.

This clonotype was seen ten or more times. A junction boundary mismatches the germline segment, possibly from a read error. CDR3 residues: CASTRVAEAQVLYF. Written as DNA, the CDR3 is TGTGCCAGCACTCGGGTAGCGGAGGCCCAAGTGCTGTATTTC. The chain employs TRBV2 and TRBJ2-7; D perhaps matches TRBD2 (6 bases). The CDR3 length is 14 residues. The germline V gene encodes CDR1 SNHLY and CDR2 FYNNEI. Supplemented by reference TRBV2 and TRBJ2-7, the full variable domain reads EPEVTQTPSHQVTQMGQEVILRCVPISNHLYFYWYRQILGQKVEFLVSFYNNEISEKSEIFDDQFSVERPDGSNFTLKIRSTKLEDSAMYFCASTRVAEAQVLYFGPGTRLTVT.

The chain recombines TRBV14 with TRBJ2-7; no firm D call. The V gene's germline CDR1 is SGHDN and CDR2 FVKESK. The CDR3 covers 12 residues. V was shortened by 1 base and J by 6 bases, with 7 bases between the two germline ends. The CDR3 protein is CASSQVSAEQYF. The CDR3 DNA sequence: TGTGCCAGCAGCCAAGTATCGGCCGAGCAGTACTTC.

V is TRBV7-3 and J is TRBJ1-6; TRBD1 aligns across 7 bases. V dropped 6 bases and J dropped 7; count of bases not matched to a gene: 6. The germline gives CDR1 SGHTA, CDR2 FQGTGA. The CDR3 loop spans 14 amino acids. CDR3 protein: CASSPGQRNSPLHF. The CDR3 nucleotides read TGTGCCAGCAGTCCGGGACAGCGAAATTCACCCCTCCACTTT.

This clonotype was found many times. The chain recombines TRBV27 with TRBJ2-5; D ambiguous. Trimming removed 5 bases at V and 5 bases at J, with 9 bases between. CDR1 and CDR2 (germline): MNHEY, SMNVEV (reference sequence). CDR3 size: 12 residues. In DNA form, the CDR3 reads TGTGCCAGCAGTCCCAACGGCGAGACCCAGTACTTC. Amino acid sequence: CASSPNGETQYF.

The chain joins TRBV28 to TRBJ2-5; 7 bases are shared with TRBD1. J was trimmed by 2 bases and V by 6 bases; bases with no gene match: 15. CDR1 MDHEN and CDR2 SYDVKM come from the germline V gene. This CDR3 has 17 residues. The DNA for the CDR3 is TGTGCCAGCAGATCCCTGTCCTTAAGACAGGGACAAGAGACCCAGTACTTC. Its protein product is CASRSLSLRQGQETQYF. The full variable domain, its missing parts supplied by reference TRBV28 and TRBJ2-5, is DVKVTQSSRYLVKRTGEKVFLECVQDMDHENMFWYRQDPGLGLRLIYFSYDVKMKEKGDIPEGYSVSREKKERFSLILESASTNQTSMYLCASRSLSLRQGQETQYFGPGTRLLVL.

The rearrangement uses TRBV5-1 and TRBJ2-7; weak D call: TRBD2 (7 bases). The CDR3 loop spans 15 amino acids. Trimming cost V 0 bases and J 5 bases, with 15 bases left between them. CDR1 is SGHRS, CDR2 YFSETQ, per germline. CDR3 sequence reads: CASSLVGAGDHEQYF. In DNA form, the CDR3 reads TGCGCCAGCAGCTTGGTGGGGGCGGGGGACCACGAGCAGTACTTC. Supplemented by reference TRBV5-1 and TRBJ2-7, the full variable domain reads KAGVTQTPRYLIKTRGQQVTLSCSPISGHRSVSWYQQTPGQGLQFLFEYFSETQRNKGNFPGRFSGRQFSNSRSEMNVSTLELGDSALYLCASSLVGAGDHEQYFGPGTRLTVT.

This clonotype was recorded at least ten times. This chain links TRBV10-3 with TRBJ2-1; D is uncertain. Germline V gene data show CDR1 as ENHRY and CDR2 as SYGVKD. Trimming removed 8 bases from V and 8 bases from J, with 13 bases in between. CDR3 length: 12 amino acids. CDR3 amino acids: CAIATSGHEQFF. The CDR3, as DNA: TGTGCCATCGCAACTTCTGGCCATGAGCAGTTCTTC.

In its sample, this clonotype was seen a few times. DNA for the CDR3: TGTGCCAGCAATACTGCGAAAGCCTACAATGAGCAGTTCTTC. Translated, it gives CASNTAKAYNEQFF. The V call is TRBV11-3, the J call TRBJ2-1; D gene unclear. Germline CDR1 reads SGHNT; CDR2 reads YENEEA. This CDR3 region has 14 residues. V shed 7 bases and J shed 2 bases, with 12 bases lying between them.

This clonotype occurred many times. The chain uses TRBV5-1 and TRBJ2-1, with D unclear. This CDR3 comprises 15 residues. CDR1 is SGHRS, CDR2 YFSETQ, per germline. V lost 0 bases, J lost 0 bases, and 7 bases lay in between. The CDR3 loop is CASSLAFSSYNEQFF. The DNA for the CDR3 is TGCGCCAGCAGCTTGGCCTTTAGCTCCTACAATGAGCAGTTCTTC. Full variable domain (outside the CDR3, taken from reference TRBV5-1 and TRBJ2-1): KAGVTQTPRYLIKTRGQQVTLSCSPISGHRSVSWYQQTPGQGLQFLFEYFSETQRNKGNFPGRFSGRQFSNSRSEMNVSTLELGDSALYLCASSLAFSSYNEQFFGPGTRLTVL.

This clonotype has a handful of counts. V and J are TRBV24-1 and TRBJ2-2; 7 bases line up with TRBD2. The CDR3 is 12 amino acids. Germline V gene lookup returns CDR1 KGHDR and CDR2 SFDVKD. Trimming cost V 7 bases and J 5 bases; bases outside gene matches: 0. The CDR3 nucleotides read TGTGCCACCAGAGCGGGGACCGGGGAGCTGTTTTTT. This gives the protein CATRAGTGELFF.

This clonotype was seen at least ten times. The rearrangement links TRBV18 to TRBJ2-1; 9 bases align to TRBD2. Germline V lookup: CDR1 KGHSH, CDR2 LQKENI. Trimming cost V 2 bases and J 6 bases; bases outside gene matches: 8. This CDR3 spans 16 amino acids. Written as DNA, the CDR3 is TGTGCCAGCTCACCATCGGGCGGGAGGGCCTTCAATGAGCAGTTCTTC. The encoded protein is CASSPSGGRAFNEQFF.

This clonotype was seen more than once but under ten times. The V and J genes are TRBV12-3 or TRBV12-4 and TRBJ2-1; no clear D gene. The CDR3 totals 13 residues. The V gene lost 6 bases and the J gene lost 5 bases, with 11 bases spanning the gap. CDR3 bases: TGTGCCAGCAGAGACTTAGGTAACAATGAGCAGTTCTTC. Its translation: CASRDLGNNEQFF.

This chain links TRBV12-5 with TRBJ2-5; TRBD1 might be the D (6 bases). V gave up 6 bases and J gave up 1 base, with 12 bases separating them. This CDR3 has 14 residues. CDR1 is LGHNT, CDR2 FRNRAP, per germline. The CDR3 DNA is TGTGCTAGTGGACCACAGGGCCTCCAAGAGACCCAGTACTTC. This translates into CASGPQGLQETQYF.

This clonotype was detected ten times or more. The gene calls are TRBV4-2 and TRBJ2-1; no firm D call. Trimming stripped 1 base from V and 3 bases from J, with 16 bases between. Germline V CDR1 and CDR2: LGHNA, YNFKEQ. CDR3 length equals 17 residues. CDR3 nucleotide sequence: TGTGCCAGCAGCCAAGGGCCGCAGAGTTCTATCTACAATGAGCAGTTCTTC. Translated: CASSQGPQSSIYNEQFF.

This clonotype was found a few times. The rearrangement joins TRBV7-7 to TRBJ2-5, with a tentative D call TRBD1 (5 bases). Trimming removed 5 bases from V and 4 bases from J, with 20 bases in between. The CDR3 has 16 residues. The V gene's germline CDR1 is SSHAT and CDR2 FNYEAQ (reference sequence). The CDR3 nucleotides read TGTGCCAGCAGCCGTATTGGGCAGGGTCAGGCAGAGACCCAGTACTTC. Translated, it gives CASSRIGQGQAETQYF.

CDR3 sequence: CSVKREVAYEQYF. CDR3 bases: TGCAGTGTGAAGCGGGAGGTAGCCTACGAGCAGTACTTC. The chain links TRBV20-1 to TRBJ2-7, with TRBD2 matching over 9 bases. Germline-derived CDR1 and CDR2 are DFQATT and SNEGSKA (reference sequence). V gave up 7 bases and J gave up 2 bases; unmatched junction bases: 6. The length of the CDR3 is 13 residues.

This clonotype was seen more than once but under ten times. V gene TRBV28 combines with J gene TRBJ2-4; TRBD1 or TRBD2 may be the D gene (5 bases each). Germline-derived CDR1 and CDR2 are MDHEN and SYDVKM. This CDR3 is built from 15 residues. Trimming stripped 7 bases from V and 6 bases from J, with 19 bases between. The CDR3 DNA follows: TGTGCCAGCATTTCTAGGGACCCGCCAGGAAACATTCAGTACTTC. Translation: CASISRDPPGNIQYF.